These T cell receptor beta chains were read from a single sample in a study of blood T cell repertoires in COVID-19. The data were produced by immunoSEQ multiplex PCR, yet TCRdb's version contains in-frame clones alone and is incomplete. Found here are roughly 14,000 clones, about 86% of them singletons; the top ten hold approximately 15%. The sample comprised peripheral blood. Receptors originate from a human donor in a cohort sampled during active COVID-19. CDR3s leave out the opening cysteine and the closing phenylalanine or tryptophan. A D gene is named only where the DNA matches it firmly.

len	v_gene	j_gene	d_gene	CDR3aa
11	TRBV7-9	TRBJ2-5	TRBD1	ASSRGQGETQY
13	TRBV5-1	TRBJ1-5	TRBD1	ASSLEAGGSQPQH
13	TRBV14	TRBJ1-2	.	ASSPLGHHNYGYT
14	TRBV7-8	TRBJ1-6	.	ASSFLTGMTDSPLH
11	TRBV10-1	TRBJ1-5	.	ASSELAVRPQH
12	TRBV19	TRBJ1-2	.	ASTQVQGSYGYT
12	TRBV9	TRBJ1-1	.	ASSAQGRGTEAF
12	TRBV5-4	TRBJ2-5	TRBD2	ASSTSGAPETQY
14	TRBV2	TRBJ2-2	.	ASSEERADLSGELF
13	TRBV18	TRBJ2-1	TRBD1	ASSPPDRAYNEQF
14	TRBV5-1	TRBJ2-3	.	ASSLARDTYTDTQY
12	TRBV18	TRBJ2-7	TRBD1	ASSQTTQGGEQY
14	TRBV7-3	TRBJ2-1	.	ASSLTLGASYNEQF
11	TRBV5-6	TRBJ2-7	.	ASSLVGVYEQY
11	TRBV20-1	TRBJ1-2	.	SASKGDSYGYT
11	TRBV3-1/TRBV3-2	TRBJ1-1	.	ASSSQGNTEAF
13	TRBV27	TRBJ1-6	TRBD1	ASRTGQGFNSPLH
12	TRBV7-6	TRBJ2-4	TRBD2	ASSSPSGGNIQY
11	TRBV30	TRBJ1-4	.	AWSEGVEEKLF
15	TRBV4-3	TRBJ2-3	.	ASSRGVEGDYTDTQY